This TCR beta chain comes out of a study of blood T cells in healthy people across ages. This clonotype has more than one count but fewer than ten. Using a J-beta primer mix together with a sample-barcoded 5' primer, a second PCR was run for roughly 6 to 11 cycles. Unique molecular identifiers of 12 random nucleotides labeled each cDNA. Each CDR3 protein is one row after TCRdb ran MiXCR on the 5' RACE reads. The profile covers more than 700,000 distinct CDR3 sequences, with about 45% appearing a single time and around 18% taken by the ten largest. The sequence came from a man older than 75 in good health. The sample comprised blood.

The CDR3 spells CASSFAAGGTGELFF. The CDR3 nucleotides are TGTGCCAGCAGTTTCGCTGCTGGGGGCACCGGGGAGCTGTTTTTT. The V call is TRBV28, the J call TRBJ2-2; D might be TRBD1 or TRBD2, each matching 5 bases. The CDR3 runs 15 residues. CDR1 MDHEN and CDR2 SYDVKM come from the germline V gene. The ends were cut back, 3 bases at V and 4 bases at J, with 12 bases in the middle.